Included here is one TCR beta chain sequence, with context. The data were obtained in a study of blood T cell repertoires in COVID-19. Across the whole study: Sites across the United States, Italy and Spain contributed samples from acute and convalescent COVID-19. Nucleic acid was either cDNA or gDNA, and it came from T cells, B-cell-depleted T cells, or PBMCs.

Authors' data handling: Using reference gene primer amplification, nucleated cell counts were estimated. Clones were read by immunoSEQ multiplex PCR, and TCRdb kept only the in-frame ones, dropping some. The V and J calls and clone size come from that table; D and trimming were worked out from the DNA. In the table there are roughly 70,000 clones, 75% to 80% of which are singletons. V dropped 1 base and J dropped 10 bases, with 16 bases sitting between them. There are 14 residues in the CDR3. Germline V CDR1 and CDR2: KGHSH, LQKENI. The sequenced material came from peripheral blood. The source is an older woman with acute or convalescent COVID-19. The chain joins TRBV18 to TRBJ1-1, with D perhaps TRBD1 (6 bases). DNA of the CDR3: TGTGCCAGCTCACCACGAGAGCAGGGGTCGGGAGCTTTCTTT. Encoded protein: CASSPREQGSGAFF. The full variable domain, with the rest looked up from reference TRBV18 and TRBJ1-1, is NAGVMQNPRHLVRRRGQEARLRCSPMKGHSHVYWYRQLPEEGLKFMVYLQKENIIDESGMPKERFSAEFPKEGPSILRIQQVVRGDSAAYFCASSPREQGSGAFFGQGTRLTVV.